The 4 T cell receptor beta chains below were found in one sample sequenced in a study of identical twins (TCRdb year 2016). Preparation of the library involved 5' RACE. These reads were obtained on an Illumina HiSeq 2000. Using fastp at Q25 and MiXCR, TCRdb reprocessed the public reads and kept productive beta chains. CDR3 protein sequences are deduplicated, and each keeps its most common genes and DNA. The sample data list about 250,000 distinct CDR3 sequences, and roughly 8.7% of these were observed just once. In total, the top ten clones hold over 2.5% of the sample. The sample also formed part of further work on yellow fever vaccine responses in identical twins.

The specimen was CD8+ T cells sorted from blood. The receptors shown here come from a woman aged 18 to 35 in good health.

This clonotype was counted a few times. The gene calls are TRBV20-1 and TRBJ2-7; no clear D. This CDR3 region has 14 residues. With 0 bases removed from V and 3 bases from J, the gap between germline ends came to 12 bases. The germline V gene encodes CDR1 DFQATT and CDR2 SNEGSKA (reference sequence). This CDR3 is CSARDPLGNYEQYF. Here the CDR3 DNA reads TGCAGTGCTAGAGACCCTTTGGGGAACTACGAGCAGTACTTC.

This clonotype was seen just once. The V call is TRBV2, the J call TRBJ2-7, with 7 positions matching TRBD1. The junction had 25 bases not matched to a gene; V was cut back by 5 bases and J by 3 bases. Germline lookup yields CDR1 SNHLY and CDR2 FYNNEI. This CDR3 is 20 amino acids long. The CDR3 protein is CASSTPLGAGGKEGYYEQYF. The CDR3 nucleotides read TGTGCCAGCAGTACACCATTGGGGGCAGGGGGAAAAGAGGGTTACTACGAGCAGTACTTC. Using reference TRBV2 and TRBJ2-7 for the parts outside the CDR3, the full variable domain is EPEVTQTPSHQVTQMGQEVILRCVPISNHLYFYWYRQILGQKVEFLVSFYNNEISEKSEIFDDQFSVERPDGSNFTLKIRSTKLEDSAMYFCASSTPLGAGGKEGYYEQYFGPGTRLTVT.

The rearrangement links TRBV27 to TRBJ2-7, with 9 bases fitting TRBD2. V shed 5 bases, J shed 5 bases, and the junction held 7 bases outside the gene matches. The CDR3 is made up of 14 amino acids. Germline V CDR1 and CDR2: MNHEY, SMNVEV (reference sequence). CDR3 loop: CASSPAGGRNEQYF. The CDR3 nucleotides are TGTGCCAGCAGTCCGGCGGGAGGGAGGAACGAGCAGTACTTC.

The sample holds many counts of this clonotype. This chain's CDR3 is CASGGDYEQYF. As DNA, the CDR3 is TGTGCCAGCGGGGGGGATTACGAGCAGTACTTC. V usage is TRBV6-2 or TRBV6-3 and J usage is TRBJ2-7; 7 nucleotides agree with TRBD2. CDR1 MNHEY and CDR2 SVGEGT come from the germline V gene. V shed 8 bases and J 4 bases; nucleotides not matched to a gene: 2. The CDR3 length is 11 residues.